The 14 T cell receptor beta chains listed next were all sequenced from one sample in a study of T-cell reconstitution after alpha-beta-depleted transplantation in children. Library preparation (for TCRbeta) was performed with unique molecular identifiers. TCRdb passed the PCR reads through MiXCR, listing each CDR3 protein once. The sample has roughly 15,000 distinct CDR3 sequences, about 5.3% seen once. The source material was PBMCs, sampled before TCRalphabeta/CD19-depleted stem cell transplant. Receptors were obtained from a boy aged 5-17 years with acute lymphoblastic leukemia, due to receive a stem cell transplant.

In this sample, this clonotype turned up many times. The gene calls are TRBV5-5 and TRBJ2-2; D ambiguous. Germline-derived CDR1 and CDR2 are SGHKS and YYEKEE (reference sequence). The CDR3 loop spans 15 amino acids. Trimming stripped 4 bases from V and 0 bases from J, with 10 bases between. CDR3 in DNA: TGTGCCAGCAGCCCACAGAGAGCGAACACCGGGGAGCTGTTTTTT. This translates into CASSPQRANTGELFF.

This clonotype was counted at least ten times. The V call is TRBV5-4, the J call TRBJ2-2; D is perhaps TRBD2 (5 bases). V lost 6 bases to trimming and J lost 4 bases, with 10 bases between them. CDR3 length: 13 residues. The germline gives CDR1 SGHNT, CDR2 YYREEE (reference sequence). In nucleotides, the CDR3 is TGTGCCAGCACCCCCACTAGCACCGGGGAGCTGTTTTTT. Its protein product is CASTPTSTGELFF.

The chain carries TRBV3-1 and TRBJ2-1; D not resolved. The CDR3 has 15 amino acids. V lost 10 bases and J 4 bases, leaving 20 bases between the germline ends. CDR1 is LGHDT and CDR2 is YNNKEL in the germline V gene (reference sequence). The CDR3 loop is CATSKPVPRYNEQFF. CDR3 in DNA: TGTGCCACCTCCAAGCCCGTCCCTAGGTACAATGAGCAGTTCTTC.

This clonotype was picked up many times. The CDR3 here is CASSPETANYGYTF. DNA for the CDR3: TGCGCCAGCAGCCCAGAGACAGCTAACTATGGCTACACCTTC. The rearrangement uses TRBV5-1 and TRBJ1-2; D possibly corresponds to TRBD1 (5 bases). V shed 4 bases and J shed 0 bases, with 10 bases lying between them. This CDR3 is built from 14 residues. The germline V gene has CDR1 SGHRS and CDR2 YFSETQ.

This clonotype is medium-sized within its sample. The chain links TRBV10-3 to TRBJ2-3; 10 nucleotides agree with TRBD2. The length of the CDR3 is 15 residues. Losses at the gene ends were 6 bases for V and 4 bases for J; bases not matched to a gene: 7. Germline CDR1 reads ENHRY; CDR2 reads SYGVKD. The chain's CDR3 is CAISSSGSSSDTQYF. CDR3 nucleotides: TGTGCCATCAGCTCTAGCGGGAGCTCCTCAGATACGCAGTATTTT.

This clonotype was observed many times. The rearrangement uses TRBV18 and TRBJ2-7; 9 nucleotides line up with TRBD1. This CDR3 spans 14 amino acids. The ends lost 6 bases at V and 4 bases at J; junction bases unmatched: 7. CDR1 and CDR2 (germline): KGHSH, LQKENI. CDR3 amino acids: CASSPRTGVYEQYF. In DNA form, the CDR3 reads TGTGCCAGCTCGCCTAGGACAGGGGTTTACGAGCAGTACTTC. Supplemented by reference TRBV18 and TRBJ2-7, the full variable domain reads NAGVMQNPRHLVRRRGQEARLRCSPMKGHSHVYWYRQLPEEGLKFMVYLQKENIIDESGMPKERFSAEFPKEGPSILRIQQVVRGDSAAYFCASSPRTGVYEQYFGPGTRLTVT.

A few counts support this clonotype. V gene TRBV10-1 combines with J gene TRBJ2-1; D is possibly TRBD2 (5 bases). There are 17 residues in the CDR3. Germline loops: CDR1 WNHNN, CDR2 SYGVQD (reference sequence). Deletions cut 3 bases from V and 0 bases from J, with 15 bases between. The DNA for the CDR3 is TGCGCCAGCAGTGATTCGGAAGCGGTTGGCTCCTACAATGAGCAGTTCTTC. This gives the protein CASSDSEAVGSYNEQFF.

This clonotype was detected ten times or more. The rearrangement uses TRBV7-2 and TRBJ2-1; 10 bases line up with TRBD2. Losses at the gene ends were 6 bases for V and 9 bases for J; bases not matched to a gene: 11. Germline CDR1 is SGHTA and CDR2 is FQGNSA. There are 15 residues in the CDR3. DNA of the CDR3: TGTGCCAGCAGGCCTAGGACTAGCGGAGGGGGTGAGCAGTTCTTC. Its protein product is CASRPRTSGGGEQFF.

Within the sample, this clonotype is medium-sized. J is TRBJ1-5 and V is TRBV2, with 9 nucleotides matching TRBD1. Germline V gene sequence: CDR1 SNHLY, CDR2 FYNNEI. The CDR3 has 15 residues. Losses at the gene ends were 6 bases for V and 3 bases for J; bases not matched to a gene: 6. CDR3 protein: CASSSWTGDNQPQHF. The CDR3 DNA reads as TGTGCCAGCAGCTCCTGGACAGGGGACAATCAGCCCCAGCATTTT.

In its sample, this clonotype was seen many times. V and J are TRBV28 and TRBJ2-7, with 7 bases fitting TRBD2. This CDR3 spans 14 amino acids. Germline V gene data show CDR1 as MDHEN and CDR2 as SYDVKM. J gave up 4 bases and V 7 bases, and 10 bases lay outside the gene matches. CDR3 region: CASTASWEGYEQYF. For the CDR3, the DNA is TGTGCCAGCACCGCTTCGTGGGAGGGTTACGAGCAGTACTTC.

This clonotype was detected many times. The chain combines TRBV3-1 with TRBJ1-5; D gene uncertain. V was cut by 3 bases and J by 2 bases, with 5 bases left in between. CDR1 and CDR2 (germline): LGHDT, YNNKEL (reference sequence). The CDR3 extends over 13 amino acids. The CDR3 region is CASSHVGNQPQHF. The DNA of the CDR3 is TGTGCCAGCAGCCACGTCGGCAATCAGCCCCAGCATTTT.

This clonotype came up many times. The CDR3 DNA sequence: TGTGCCAGCAGATTGGCCCTTGGGACCCAGTACTTC. Protein sequence: CASRLALGTQYF. This chain uses TRBV28 with TRBJ2-5; D gene uncertain. The V gene's germline CDR1 is MDHEN and CDR2 SYDVKM. The CDR3 extends over 12 amino acids. V was trimmed by 6 bases and J by 7 bases, leaving 12 bases between them. The whole variable domain, filled in from reference TRBV28 and TRBJ2-5, reads DVKVTQSSRYLVKRTGEKVFLECVQDMDHENMFWYRQDPGLGLRLIYFSYDVKMKEKGDIPEGYSVSREKKERFSLILESASTNQTSMYLCASRLALGTQYFGPGTRLLVL.

This clonotype is categorized as medium-sized. At one end the junction does not follow the germline gene, possibly because of a read error. V gene TRBV4-3 combines with J gene TRBJ2-1; D unclear. The CDR3 length is 17 residues. Germline CDR1 reads LGHNA; CDR2 reads YSLEER. The DNA of the CDR3 is TGCGCCAGCAGCCAAGAGCTTCCAATGACCTCCTTCAATGAGCAGTTCTTC. It encodes CASSQELPMTSFNEQFF.

The table lists this clonotype with many counts. CDR3 nucleotide sequence: TGTGCCAGTAGTGACCAGGGGAACACCGGGGAGCTGTTTTTT. Its protein product is CASSDQGNTGELFF. The chain joins TRBV19 to TRBJ2-2, with D possibly being TRBD1 (5 bases). This CDR3 comprises 14 residues. Germline CDR1 is LNHDA and CDR2 is SQIVND (reference sequence). Trimming took off 5 bases at V and 1 base at J, with 8 bases between the two ends.